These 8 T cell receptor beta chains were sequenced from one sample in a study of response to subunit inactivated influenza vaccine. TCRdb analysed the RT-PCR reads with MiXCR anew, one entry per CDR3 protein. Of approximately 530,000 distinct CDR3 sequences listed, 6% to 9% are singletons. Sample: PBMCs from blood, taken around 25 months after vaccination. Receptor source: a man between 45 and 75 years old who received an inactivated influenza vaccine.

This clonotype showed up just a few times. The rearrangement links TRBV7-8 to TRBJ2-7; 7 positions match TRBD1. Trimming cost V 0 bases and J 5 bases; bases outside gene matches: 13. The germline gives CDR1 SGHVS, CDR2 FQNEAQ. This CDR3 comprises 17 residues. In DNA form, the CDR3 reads TGTGCCAGCAGCTTAGCGCGAGACAGGGTGTATTTCCACGAGCAGTACTTC. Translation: CASSLARDRVYFHEQYF. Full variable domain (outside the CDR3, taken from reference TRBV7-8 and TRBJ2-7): GAGVSQSPRYKVAKRGQDVALRCDPISGHVSLFWYQQALGQGPEFLTYFQNEAQLDKSGLPSDRFFAERPEGSVSTLKIQRTQQEDSAVYLCASSLARDRVYFHEQYFGPGTRLTVT.

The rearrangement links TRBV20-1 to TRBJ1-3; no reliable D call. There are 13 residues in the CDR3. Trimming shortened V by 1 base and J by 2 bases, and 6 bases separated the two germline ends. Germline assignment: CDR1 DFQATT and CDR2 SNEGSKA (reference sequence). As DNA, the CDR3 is TGCAGTGCTAGAGTACGGGCTGGAAACACCATATATTTT. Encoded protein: CSARVRAGNTIYF.

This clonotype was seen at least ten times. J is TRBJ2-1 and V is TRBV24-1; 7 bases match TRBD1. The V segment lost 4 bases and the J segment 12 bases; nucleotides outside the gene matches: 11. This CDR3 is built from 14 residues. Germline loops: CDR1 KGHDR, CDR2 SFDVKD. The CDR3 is CATSDLRTGHGQFF. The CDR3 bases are TGTGCCACCAGTGACCTCCGGACAGGACATGGGCAGTTCTTC.

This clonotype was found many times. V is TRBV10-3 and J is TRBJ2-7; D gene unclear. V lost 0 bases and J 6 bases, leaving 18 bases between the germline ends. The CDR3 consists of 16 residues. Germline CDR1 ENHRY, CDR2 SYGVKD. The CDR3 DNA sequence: TGTGCCATCAGTGAGTCGATCATCTCTCGACGGTCCGAGCAGTACTTC. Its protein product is CAISESIISRRSEQYF.

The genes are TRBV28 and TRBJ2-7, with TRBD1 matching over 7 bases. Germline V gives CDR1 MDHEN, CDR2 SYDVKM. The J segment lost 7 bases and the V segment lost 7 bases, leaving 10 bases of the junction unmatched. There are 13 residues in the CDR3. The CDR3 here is CASNRQGIREQYF. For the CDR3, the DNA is TGTGCCAGCAATAGACAGGGAATACGGGAGCAGTACTTC. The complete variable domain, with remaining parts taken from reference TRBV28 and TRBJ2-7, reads DVKVTQSSRYLVKRTGEKVFLECVQDMDHENMFWYRQDPGLGLRLIYFSYDVKMKEKGDIPEGYSVSREKKERFSLILESASTNQTSMYLCASNRQGIREQYFGPGTRLTVT.

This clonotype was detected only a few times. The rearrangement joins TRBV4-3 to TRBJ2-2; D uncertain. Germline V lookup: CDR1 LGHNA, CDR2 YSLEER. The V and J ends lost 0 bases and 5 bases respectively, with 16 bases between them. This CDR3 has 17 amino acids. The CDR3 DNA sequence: TGCGCCAGCAGCCAAGATCTATACGATCTGGGGACCGGGGAGCTGTTTTTT. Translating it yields CASSQDLYDLGTGELFF.

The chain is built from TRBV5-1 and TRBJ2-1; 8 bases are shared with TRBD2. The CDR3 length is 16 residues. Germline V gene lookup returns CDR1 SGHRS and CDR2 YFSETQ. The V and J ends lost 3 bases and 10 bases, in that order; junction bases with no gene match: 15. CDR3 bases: TGCGCCAGCAGCTCGGACGGGACTAGGGGGTTTGGCGAGCAGTTCTTC. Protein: CASSSDGTRGFGEQFF. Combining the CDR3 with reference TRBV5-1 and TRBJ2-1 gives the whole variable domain KAGVTQTPRYLIKTRGQQVTLSCSPISGHRSVSWYQQTPGQGLQFLFEYFSETQRNKGNFPGRFSGRQFSNSRSEMNVSTLELGDSALYLCASSSDGTRGFGEQFFGPGTRLTVL.

Here the CDR3 DNA reads TGTGCCAGCAGTAGACTAGCGGACTGTTATTTT. It encodes CASSRLADCYF. V is TRBV28 and J is TRBJ2-3, with TRBD2 matching over 9 bases. The germline V gene has CDR1 MDHEN and CDR2 SYDVKM. V lost 5 bases, J lost 15 bases, and 6 bases stayed unmatched. The CDR3 runs to 11 residues.